The next 32 T cell receptor beta chains were all read from a single sample in a study of shared clonotypes between healthy human individuals. TCRdb keeps only in-frame clones here, not all; method: immunoSEQ multiplex PCR. The sample has 1,100,000 or so clones; about four fifths are singletons. Sample: memory CD4+ T cells from PBMCs. The subset was: CD45RA-negative fraction. The source is a man aged 18 to 35 in good health. Some clones in this sample may be carry-over from other donors' samples.

The chain employs TRBV2 and TRBJ1-3; D is uncertain. In germline, CDR1 is SNHLY, CDR2 FYNNEI. This CDR3 comprises 14 residues. V lost 5 bases and J lost 0, with 8 bases in between. CDR3 amino acids: CASSFSNSGNTIYF. The CDR3 nucleotides are TGTGCCAGCAGTTTTAGCAACTCTGGAAACACCATATATTTT.

The chain combines TRBV6-5 with TRBJ2-2; no clear D gene. The CDR3 spans 13 residues. The germline gives CDR1 MNHEY, CDR2 SVGAGI. Trimming pared 7 bases from V and 7 bases from J, leaving 13 bases between. This chain's CDR3 is CASKGTGIGELFF. The DNA for the CDR3 is TGTGCCAGCAAGGGAACGGGCATCGGGGAGCTGTTTTTT.

This clone occurred a few times. The rearrangement links TRBV2 to TRBJ2-3, with 14 nucleotides matching TRBD2. This CDR3 contains 17 residues. CDR1 SNHLY and CDR2 FYNNEI come from the germline V gene. The J segment lost 4 bases and the V segment lost 5 bases, leaving 8 bases of the junction unmatched. CDR3 amino acids: CASSMTSGRAGADTQYF. The CDR3 region has the DNA TGTGCCAGCAGTATGACTAGCGGGAGGGCAGGTGCAGATACGCAGTATTTT. Supplemented by reference TRBV2 and TRBJ2-3, the full variable domain reads EPEVTQTPSHQVTQMGQEVILRCVPISNHLYFYWYRQILGQKVEFLVSFYNNEISEKSEIFDDQFSVERPDGSNFTLKIRSTKLEDSAMYFCASSMTSGRAGADTQYFGPGTRLTVL.

The CDR3 is CASQTAGAYNEQFF. CDR3 coding DNA: TGTGCCAGCCAAACAGCGGGAGCCTACAATGAGCAGTTCTTC. V usage is TRBV2 and J usage is TRBJ2-1; 8 bases are a match to TRBD2. This CDR3 region has 14 residues. CDR1 SNHLY and CDR2 FYNNEI come from the germline V gene. After removal of 8 bases from V and 2 bases from J, the junction contained 5 bases not matched to a gene.

This chain uses TRBV28 with TRBJ2-7; 9 positions match TRBD1. Trimming cost V 4 bases and J 4 bases; bases outside gene matches: 11. This CDR3 is built from 16 residues. Germline CDR1 reads MDHEN; CDR2 reads SYDVKM. The CDR3 DNA is TGTGCCAGCAGTTCCCCGAGACAGGGGGGTGGGTACGAGCAGTACTTC. Translation gives CASSSPRQGGGYEQYF.

The chain uses TRBV27 and TRBJ2-7, with 8 bases that match TRBD1. The CDR3 loop spans 14 amino acids. The V gene's germline CDR1 is MNHEY and CDR2 SMNVEV (reference sequence). Trimming at V came to 5 bases and at J to 11 bases, leaving 14 bases not matched to a gene. As DNA, the CDR3 is TGTGCCAGCAGTAGGCCGGGACAGGCAAGCCTAGAGTACTTC. It is translated as CASSRPGQASLEYF.

A few counts support this clone. The rearrangement joins TRBV2 to TRBJ2-5; tentatively, D is TRBD2 (6 bases). The CDR3 has 14 amino acids. Trimming left V 7 bases short and J 2 bases short, with 14 bases between. Germline CDR1 SNHLY, CDR2 FYNNEI. This CDR3 is CASTPGSGQETQYF. The CDR3 DNA sequence: TGTGCCAGCACCCCTGGCAGCGGGCAAGAGACCCAGTACTTC.

This clone was counted many times. The gene calls are TRBV7-2 and TRBJ1-2; no reliable D call. Per the germline V gene, CDR1 is SGHTA and CDR2 is FQGNSA. Trimming left V 3 bases short and J 5 bases short, with 7 bases between. The CDR3 runs 12 residues. Here the CDR3 reads CASSFEGYGYTF. The DNA of the CDR3 is TGTGCCAGCAGCTTTGAGGGTTATGGCTACACCTTC.

As regards this clone: Other DNA variants within this sample encode the same CDR3. V is TRBV28 and J is TRBJ1-2; weak D call: TRBD1 (6 bases). V lost 2 bases and J lost 3, with 7 bases in between. Germline CDR1 is MDHEN and CDR2 is SYDVKM. The CDR3 extends over 13 amino acids. This chain's CDR3 is CASSLPGDYGYTF. The CDR3 DNA sequence: TGTGCCAGCAGTTTACCAGGGGACTATGGCTACACCTTC.

V usage is TRBV30 and J usage is TRBJ2-5, with TRBD2 identical over 9 bases. Germline V gene lookup returns CDR1 GTSNPN and CDR2 SVGIG (reference sequence). V lost 5 bases and J lost 5; bases outside the gene matches: 9. CDR3 length: 14 residues. For the CDR3, the DNA is TGTGCCTGGGTGCCGGGCGGGAGGGAGGAGACCCAGTACTTC. It yields the protein CAWVPGGREETQYF.

The J gene is TRBJ1-2, the V gene TRBV5-4, with 10 bases lining up with TRBD1. CDR1 and CDR2 (germline): SGHNT, YYREEE (reference sequence). The CDR3 spans 13 residues. With V trimmed by 2 bases and J by 8 bases, 3 bases remained unmatched. The CDR3 DNA reads TGTGCCAGCAGCTTCGGGACAGGGGTCGGCTACACCTTC. Translated: CASSFGTGVGYTF. Supplemented by reference TRBV5-4 and TRBJ1-2, the full variable domain reads ETGVTQSPTHLIKTRGQQVTLRCSSQSGHNTVSWYQQALGQGPQFIFQYYREEENGRGNFPPRFSGLQFPNYSSELNVNALELDDSALYLCASSFGTGVGYTFGSGTRLTVV.

The V gene is TRBV11-1, the J gene TRBJ2-6; D is unresolved. The V gene's germline CDR1 is SGHAT and CDR2 FQDESV (reference sequence). CDR3 length: 15 amino acids. Trimming cost V 1 base and J 4 bases, with 8 bases left between them. Written as DNA, the CDR3 is TGTGCCAGCAGCTTAGGTGTTGCAGGGGCCAACGTCCTGACTTTC. Amino acid sequence: CASSLGVAGANVLTF.

The chain links TRBV5-1 to TRBJ1-4, with D perhaps TRBD1 (6 bases). The V end lost 2 bases, the J end lost 6 bases, and 14 bases lay between the germline ends. Per the germline V gene, CDR1 is SGHRS and CDR2 is YFSETQ. CDR3 size: 15 residues. The CDR3 region has the DNA TGCGCCAGCAGCTTCGCGACAGGAGCTGATGAAAAACTGTTTTTT. Amino acid sequence: CASSFATGADEKLFF.

For this clone: The sample holds other DNA sequences that translate to the same CDR3. The rearrangement links TRBV5-1 to TRBJ2-3; D may be TRBD1 (6 bases). Germline V gene sequence: CDR1 SGHRS, CDR2 YFSETQ. The ends were cut back, 3 bases at V and 2 bases at J, with 10 bases in the middle. CDR3 length equals 14 residues. Here the CDR3 DNA reads TGCGCCAGCAGCTCCGGACAGCTCACAGATACGCAGTATTTT. Amino acid sequence: CASSSGQLTDTQYF.

The gene calls are TRBV7-9 and TRBJ2-2, with 9 bases identical to TRBD1. This CDR3 is 15 amino acids long. The J segment lost 4 bases and the V segment lost 3 bases, leaving 3 bases of the junction unmatched. Per germline, CDR1 SEHNR and CDR2 FQNEAQ (reference sequence). For the CDR3, the DNA is TGTGCCAGCAGCTTCGACAGGGGGGCCACCGGGGAGCTGTTTTTT. Translating gives CASSFDRGATGELFF.

This sequence joins TRBV9 and TRBJ2-5; 9 bases are shared with TRBD2. CDR1 and CDR2 (germline): SGDLS, YYNGEE. This CDR3 has 14 residues. Losses at the gene ends were 3 bases for V and 4 bases for J; bases not matched to a gene: 4. For the CDR3, the DNA is TGTGCCAGCAGCGCCGGGACTAGCATAGAGACCCAGTACTTC. This sequence encodes CASSAGTSIETQYF.

The chain employs TRBV28 and TRBJ2-7; D remains unclear. Germline V CDR1 and CDR2: MDHEN, SYDVKM. V was shortened by 1 base and J by 3 bases, with 13 bases between the two germline ends. CDR3 length: 15 residues. CDR3 nucleotide sequence: TGTGCCAGCAGTTTATTTTCCCCCGCCAACTACGAGCAGTACTTC. Amino acids: CASSLFSPANYEQYF.

The rearrangement joins TRBV5-4 to TRBJ2-1; D call uncertain. CDR3 length: 12 amino acids. Germline CDR1 and CDR2: SGHNT and YYREEE (reference sequence). V lost 4 bases to trimming and J lost 8 bases, with 10 bases between them. Written as DNA, the CDR3 is TGTGCCAGCAGCCGATTCCGGGATGAGCAGTTCTTC. As protein: CASSRFRDEQFF.

The chain joins TRBV28 to TRBJ2-3; TRBD2 is a possible D gene (6 bases). Looked up from germline, CDR1 is MDHEN and CDR2 is SYDVKM. Trimming stripped 5 bases from V and 1 base from J, with 13 bases between. CDR3 length: 15 amino acids. CDR3 region: CASSDRLGRTDTQYF. The CDR3 nucleotides read TGTGCCAGCAGTGACCGACTAGGCCGCACAGATACGCAGTATTTT.

This clone was picked up one time. This rearrangement joins TRBV7-9 to TRBJ2-5; 10 bases agree with TRBD2. The CDR3 contains 14 residues. V shed 3 bases, J shed 5 bases, and the junction held 3 bases outside the gene matches. Germline assignment: CDR1 SEHNR and CDR2 FQNEAQ (reference sequence). CDR3: CASSFTSGTETQYF. The CDR3 DNA is TGTGCCAGCAGCTTCACTAGCGGGACGGAGACCCAGTACTTC.

This clone showed up just a few times. The chain combines TRBV18 with TRBJ2-7, with TRBD2 identical over 7 bases. The CDR3 covers 16 residues. V was clipped by 2 bases and J by 3 bases; unmatched bases: 10. The germline V gene encodes CDR1 KGHSH and CDR2 LQKENI. The CDR3 nucleotides are TGTGCCAGCTCACCAGTCCCGGGGGGTAATAACTACGAGCAGTACTTC. Its protein product is CASSPVPGGNNYEQYF.

This chain links TRBV6-5 with TRBJ2-1, with D possibly TRBD2 on 5 matching bases. The germline V gene encodes CDR1 MNHEY and CDR2 SVGAGI. V lost 6 bases and J lost 8, with 20 bases in between. The CDR3 loop spans 15 amino acids. CDR3: CASSKRPPDSDEQFF. The CDR3, as DNA: TGTGCCAGCAGCAAGAGGCCCCCTGATAGCGATGAGCAGTTCTTC.

This clone was picked up one time. The J gene is TRBJ2-7, the V gene TRBV9; D may be TRBD2 (6 bases). This CDR3 comprises 14 residues. Germline CDR1 and CDR2: SGDLS and YYNGEE. V was cut by 4 bases and J by 4 bases, with 15 bases left in between. CDR3 residues: CASSPRGSSYEQYF. CDR3 in DNA: TGTGCCAGCAGCCCCCGGGGGAGCTCGTACGAGCAGTACTTC.

This clone was observed a few times. This sequence joins TRBV27 and TRBJ2-6, with D uncertain. Per germline, CDR1 MNHEY and CDR2 SMNVEV (reference sequence). The V gene lost 10 bases and the J gene lost 0 bases, with 13 bases spanning the gap. The CDR3 contains 15 residues. CDR3 amino acids: CATSFVVSGANVLTF. The CDR3 DNA reads as TGTGCCACTAGTTTCGTCGTCTCTGGGGCCAACGTCCTGACTTTC.

This chain connects TRBV5-1 to TRBJ1-2; no clear D gene. Trimming removed 4 bases at V and 2 bases at J, with 12 bases between. CDR1 is SGHRS and CDR2 is YFSETQ in the germline V gene. This CDR3 contains 14 residues. The CDR3 protein is CASSLGQQNYGYTF. The CDR3 bases are TGCGCCAGCAGCCTCGGGCAGCAGAACTATGGCTACACCTTC.

This clone was detected ten times or more. The chain carries TRBV18 and TRBJ1-2; TRBD1 agrees at 9 bases. The V gene's germline CDR1 is KGHSH and CDR2 LQKENI. The CDR3 spans 15 residues. V trimming: 4 bases; J trimming: 0 bases; junction bases outside the gene matches: 3. The CDR3 region has the DNA TGTGCCAGCTCACACGGGACAGGGACTAACTATGGCTACACCTTC. Translating it yields CASSHGTGTNYGYTF.

With regard to this clone: This same CDR3 is encoded by further DNA sequences in the sample. The chain carries TRBV11-3 and TRBJ2-3; D remains ambiguous. V lost 6 bases and J lost 2, with 9 bases in between. The CDR3 is 13 amino acids. CDR1 and CDR2 (germline): SGHNT, YENEEA. CDR3 amino acids: CASSRGYTDTQYF. The CDR3 DNA follows: TGTGCCAGCAGTCGCGGATACACAGATACGCAGTATTTT.

J is TRBJ2-7 and V is TRBV4-2, with 7 bases identical to TRBD2. V was clipped by 5 bases and J by 3 bases; unmatched bases: 16. CDR1 and CDR2 from the germline V gene are LGHNA and YNFKEQ. The CDR3 consists of 17 residues. The CDR3 DNA sequence: TGTGCCAGCAGCTCGATCATTCGAGCTAGCGGAGACTACGAGCAGTACTTC. It is translated as CASSSIIRASGDYEQYF.

J is TRBJ1-2 and V is TRBV7-9; no clear D gene. Trimming removed 2 bases from V and 4 bases from J, with 17 bases in between. This CDR3 has 16 amino acids. The germline V gene encodes CDR1 SEHNR and CDR2 FQNEAQ (reference sequence). CDR3 loop: CASSLITGSFGYGYTF. The CDR3 DNA is TGTGCCAGCAGCTTAATCACGGGATCCTTCGGCTATGGCTACACCTTC.

This sequence joins TRBV5-5 and TRBJ1-2; TRBD1 aligns across 9 bases. CDR1 and CDR2 (germline): SGHKS, YYEKEE (reference sequence). The V segment lost 4 bases and the J segment 4 bases; nucleotides outside the gene matches: 11. CDR3 length: 16 amino acids. Here the CDR3 DNA reads TGTGCCAGCAGCACCGGGACAGGGAACGGGGTCTATGGCTACACCTTC. Translated, it gives CASSTGTGNGVYGYTF.

This clone was seen once. The V and J genes are TRBV29-1 and TRBJ1-1; D is possibly TRBD1 (5 bases). Germline V lookup: CDR1 SQVTM, CDR2 ANQGSEA. V lost 7 bases, J lost 6 bases, and 15 bases lay in between. This CDR3 region has 12 residues. The chain's CDR3 is CSAQRGFSEAFF. The DNA of the CDR3 is TGCAGCGCCCAGAGGGGATTCTCTGAAGCTTTCTTT.

The chain recombines TRBV27 with TRBJ2-1; 7 bases are a match to TRBD2. The CDR3 totals 14 residues. Germline CDR1 is MNHEY and CDR2 is SMNVEV (reference sequence). J was trimmed by 8 bases and V by 10 bases; bases with no gene match: 14. In DNA form, the CDR3 reads TGTGCCACCAAAGGGTCGAGGGGAGGGTATGAGCAGTTCTTC. Translation: CATKGSRGGYEQFF.